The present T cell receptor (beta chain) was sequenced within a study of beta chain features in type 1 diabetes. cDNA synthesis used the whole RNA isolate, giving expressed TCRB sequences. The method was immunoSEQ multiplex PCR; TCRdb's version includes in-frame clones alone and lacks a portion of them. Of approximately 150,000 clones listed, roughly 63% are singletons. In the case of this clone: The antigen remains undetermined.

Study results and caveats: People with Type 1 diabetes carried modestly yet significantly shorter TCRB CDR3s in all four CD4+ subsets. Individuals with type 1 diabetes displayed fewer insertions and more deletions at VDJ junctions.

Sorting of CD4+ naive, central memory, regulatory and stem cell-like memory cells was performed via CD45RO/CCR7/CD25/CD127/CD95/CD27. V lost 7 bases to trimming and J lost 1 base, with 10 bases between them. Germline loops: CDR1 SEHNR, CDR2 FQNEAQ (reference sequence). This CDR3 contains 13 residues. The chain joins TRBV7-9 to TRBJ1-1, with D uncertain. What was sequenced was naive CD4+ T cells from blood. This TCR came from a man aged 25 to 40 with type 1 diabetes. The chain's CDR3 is CASTLPGNTEAFF. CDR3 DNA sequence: TGTGCCAGCACGCTACCCGGGAACACTGAAGCTTTCTTT.